This passage covers 30 T cell receptor beta chains from one sample sequenced in a study of patients and donors after allogeneic stem cell transplantation. TCRdb fed the RT-PCR reads into MiXCR, producing one record per CDR3 protein. The sample consists of about 230,000 distinct CDR3 sequences, 13% to 15% of them appearing once. The sequencing input was blood, either unsorted or a sorted T cell fraction (not recorded which). The source is a human donor who was either an allogeneic HSCT recipient or a stem cell or donor lymphocyte infusion donor (not recorded which). It is not recorded whose cells these are; they may come from a transplant donor.

This clonotype was counted a few times. The gene calls are TRBV7-7 and TRBJ2-5, with 9 bases that match TRBD2. The CDR3 is 18 residues long. The germline V gene has CDR1 SSHAT and CDR2 FNYEAQ (reference sequence). J lost 1 base, V lost 4 bases, and 13 bases had no gene match. CDR3 in amino acids: CASSSSLRTSALQETQYF. The CDR3 coding sequence is TGTGCCAGCAGCTCCAGCCTTCGGACTAGCGCTCTCCAAGAGACCCAGTACTTC. Complete variable domain (other parts from reference TRBV7-7 and TRBJ2-5): GAGVSQSPRYKVTKRGQDVTLRCDPISSHATLYWYQQALGQGPEFLTYFNYEAQPDKSGLPSDRFSAERPEGSISTLTIQRTEQRDSAMYRCASSSSLRTSALQETQYFGPGTRLLVL.

The genes are TRBV27 and TRBJ2-1; 9 nucleotides match TRBD1. The V segment lost 6 bases and the J segment 2 bases; nucleotides outside the gene matches: 11. The germline gives CDR1 MNHEY, CDR2 SMNVEV (reference sequence). The CDR3 contains 17 residues. The CDR3 nucleotides are TGTGCCAGCAGATCTCAATCGACAGGGGGACCCTACAATGAGCAGTTCTTC. Translating gives CASRSQSTGGPYNEQFF.

This clonotype turned up a few times. The gene calls are TRBV3-1 and TRBJ2-5; 8 positions agree with TRBD2. V lost 1 base and J lost 2; bases outside the gene matches: 9. The length of the CDR3 is 17 residues. Germline V gene sequence: CDR1 LGHDT, CDR2 YNNKEL (reference sequence). The CDR3, as DNA: TGTGCCAGCAGCCAAGTCCGCGGACTAGCAACACAAGAGACCCAGTACTTC. It yields the protein CASSQVRGLATQETQYF.

CDR3 in amino acids: CTGKGTEQYF. CDR3 bases: TGTACGGGTAAGGGGACTGAGCAGTACTTC. The V and J genes are TRBV21-1 and TRBJ2-7; no DNA check was done on the table's D call, TRBD2. TRBV21-1 is described as a pseudogene. The CDR3 consists of 10 residues.

This clonotype was seen only a few times. V usage is TRBV18 and J usage is TRBJ1-1, with D unresolved. Between the trimmed V and J ends, which lost 3 bases and 7 bases, there was a span of 6 bases. This CDR3 has 11 residues. Germline V gene sequence: CDR1 KGHSH, CDR2 LQKENI. This chain's CDR3 is CASSPSSEAFF. The CDR3 DNA follows: TGTGCCAGCTCACCCAGCAGTGAAGCTTTCTTT. The full variable domain, completed using reference TRBV18 and TRBJ1-1, is NAGVMQNPRHLVRRRGQEARLRCSPMKGHSHVYWYRQLPEEGLKFMVYLQKENIIDESGMPKERFSAEFPKEGPSILRIQQVVRGDSAAYFCASSPSSEAFFGQGTRLTVV.

The chain uses TRBV6-5 and TRBJ2-7, with D possibly TRBD1 on 5 matching bases. Trimming removed 4 bases at V and 0 bases at J, with 10 bases between. The CDR3 has 14 residues. The V gene's germline CDR1 is MNHEY and CDR2 SVGAGI. The chain's CDR3 is CASSSRTLSYEQYF. For the CDR3, the DNA is TGTGCCAGCAGTTCTCGGACACTCTCCTACGAGCAGTACTTC.

The gene calls are TRBV11-2 and TRBJ2-5; a possible D gene is TRBD2 (5 bases). This CDR3 region has 15 residues. Germline CDR1 reads SGHAT; CDR2 reads FQNNGV. Trimming left V 4 bases short and J 3 bases short, with 15 bases between. The CDR3 nucleotides are TGTGCCAGCAGCTCCGGGGTTGGTATCGAAGAGACCCAGTACTTC. Amino acids: CASSSGVGIEETQYF.

This clonotype was seen a few times. The DNA is omitted, as the CDR3 cannot be located on it reliably, and the CDR3 follows TCRdb's listing. V is TRBV12-3 or TRBV12-4 and J is TRBJ1-1; the tabulated D call, TRBD1, remains unverified against the DNA. The CDR3 comprises 16 residues, both ends counted. The CDR3 protein is CASSFGPGQGRAEAFF.

This chain connects TRBV11-2 to TRBJ1-1; no clear D. V was pared by 8 bases and J by 5 bases, with 9 bases between. Germline V gene sequence: CDR1 SGHAT, CDR2 FQNNGV. The CDR3 loop spans 11 amino acids. CDR3 amino acids: CASGVRTEAFF. The CDR3 DNA reads as TGTGCCAGCGGGGTGCGGACTGAAGCTTTCTTT.

J is TRBJ2-1 and V is TRBV6-2 or TRBV6-3; D is undetermined. The germline V gene has CDR1 MNHEY and CDR2 SVGEGT. Trimming pared 4 bases from V and 6 bases from J, leaving 10 bases between. This CDR3 is built from 13 residues. The chain's CDR3 is CASSWTPPNEQFF. The CDR3 coding sequence is TGTGCCAGCAGTTGGACGCCCCCCAATGAGCAGTTCTTC.

This clonotype was found many times. The genes are TRBV20-1 and TRBJ1-2; perhaps TRBD1 as D (5 bases). This CDR3 has 15 residues. Germline V gene data show CDR1 as DFQATT and CDR2 as SNEGSKA (reference sequence). The V end lost 5 bases, the J end lost 6 bases, and 22 bases lay between the germline ends. The CDR3 loop is CSAPKTGAPGDGYTF. The CDR3, as DNA: TGCAGTGCTCCAAAAACCGGGGCTCCAGGAGATGGCTACACCTTC.

This clonotype was found many times. This rearrangement joins TRBV5-1 to TRBJ2-6; D gene ambiguous. This CDR3 region has 14 residues. Germline CDR1 SGHRS, CDR2 YFSETQ. Trimming removed 2 bases at V and 0 bases at J, with 3 bases between. CDR3 bases: TGCGCCAGCAGCTTTTACTCTGGGGCCAACGTCCTGACTTTC. Translating it yields CASSFYSGANVLTF.

V and J are TRBV30 and TRBJ2-2; D is possibly TRBD2 (5 bases). The germline V gene encodes CDR1 GTSNPN and CDR2 SVGIG (reference sequence). The germline V and J ends were trimmed by 6 bases and 2 bases, with 16 bases remaining between them. The CDR3 spans 15 residues. CDR3 sequence reads: CACSVGRTNTGELFF. CDR3 bases: TGTGCCTGTAGCGTTGGACGTACTAACACCGGGGAGCTGTTTTTT.

This clonotype was detected a few times. The chain joins TRBV2 to TRBJ2-5; the match to TRBD1 covers 7 bases. CDR3 length: 15 residues. V was pared by 0 bases and J by 2 bases, with 3 bases of the junction left unmatched. Germline CDR1 reads SNHLY; CDR2 reads FYNNEI. The CDR3 reads CASSEALTGQETQYF. The CDR3 DNA reads TGTGCCAGCAGTGAAGCGTTGACAGGGCAAGAGACCCAGTACTTC.

The chain links TRBV30 to TRBJ2-3; 7 bases agree with TRBD2. V was clipped by 0 bases and J by 4 bases; unmatched bases: 7. Germline loops: CDR1 GTSNPN, CDR2 SVGIG (reference sequence). This CDR3 is 15 amino acids long. This CDR3 is CAWSVQGRGADTQYF. The CDR3 nucleotides read TGTGCCTGGAGTGTACAAGGTCGGGGGGCAGATACGCAGTATTTT.

This clonotype turned up a few times. V gene TRBV28 combines with J gene TRBJ2-3; TRBD2 matches at 12 bases. With V trimmed by 3 bases and J by 0 bases, 7 bases remained unmatched. This CDR3 has 18 residues. CDR1 is MDHEN, CDR2 SYDVKM, per germline. The CDR3 nucleotides read TGTGCCAGCAGTTTTTCAAGGACTAGCGGGGCTAGCACAGATACGCAGTATTTT. Residues: CASSFSRTSGASTDTQYF.

This clonotype was counted many times. V is TRBV11-2 and J is TRBJ2-2; 10 bases agree with TRBD1. J gave up 6 bases and V 6 bases, and 7 bases lay outside the gene matches. The CDR3 totals 15 residues. The germline V gene encodes CDR1 SGHAT and CDR2 FQNNGV. CDR3 in amino acids: CASSLTGGTAGELFF. For the CDR3, the DNA is TGTGCCAGCAGTTTGACAGGGGGCACCGCCGGGGAGCTGTTTTTT.

This clonotype was seen at least ten times. This chain uses TRBV20-1 with TRBJ1-6; D remains unclear. With 2 bases removed from V and 5 bases from J, the gap between germline ends came to 7 bases. The CDR3 covers 13 residues. Looked up from germline, CDR1 is DFQATT and CDR2 is SNEGSKA (reference sequence). The CDR3 reads CSARPGDNSPLHF. DNA for the CDR3: TGCAGTGCTAGACCAGGAGATAATTCACCCCTCCACTTT.

The chain couples TRBV2 to TRBJ1-5, with a tentative D call TRBD1 (6 bases). With 6 bases removed from V and 7 bases from J, the gap between germline ends came to 19 bases. Germline-derived CDR1 and CDR2 are SNHLY and FYNNEI. This CDR3 comprises 15 residues. The CDR3 reads CASRKRARGDQPQHF. CDR3 in DNA: TGTGCCAGCAGAAAAAGGGCGAGGGGGGACCAGCCCCAGCATTTT. Variable domain in full (rest from reference TRBV2 and TRBJ1-5): EPEVTQTPSHQVTQMGQEVILRCVPISNHLYFYWYRQILGQKVEFLVSFYNNEISEKSEIFDDQFSVERPDGSNFTLKIRSTKLEDSAMYFCASRKRARGDQPQHFGDGTRLSIL.

A few counts support this clonotype. The gene calls are TRBV5-1 and TRBJ2-7, with TRBD2 matching over 14 bases. Germline CDR1 and CDR2: SGHRS and YFSETQ. The CDR3 loop spans 16 amino acids. After removal of 4 bases from V and 5 bases from J, the junction contained 8 bases not matched to a gene. In DNA, the CDR3 is TGCGCCAGCAGCAAGGGACTAGCGGGGGTGCGGAACGAGCAGTACTTC. This translates into CASSKGLAGVRNEQYF.

V gene TRBV7-2 combines with J gene TRBJ1-2, with D tentatively TRBD1 (6 bases). The CDR3 is 16 residues long. In germline, CDR1 is SGHTA, CDR2 FQGNSA. Between the trimmed V and J ends, which lost 0 bases and 6 bases, there was a span of 17 bases. The CDR3 is CASSLAHLGWGHGYTF. The DNA of the CDR3 is TGTGCCAGCAGCTTAGCCCATCTTGGCTGGGGGCATGGCTACACCTTC.

This clonotype was counted only a few times. V is TRBV19 and J is TRBJ2-5; D is uncertain. The V end was cut by 4 bases, the J end by 5 bases, with 17 bases between. There are 15 residues in the CDR3. The germline V gene encodes CDR1 LNHDA and CDR2 SQIVND (reference sequence). CDR3 nucleotides: TGTGCCAGTAGTAGGGTGGGTTTTTCTCTCGAGACCCAGTACTTC. Protein sequence: CASSRVGFSLETQYF.

This clonotype was seen more than once but under ten times. The V call is TRBV12-3 or TRBV12-4, the J call TRBJ1-4; D gene uncertain. The CDR3 has 14 amino acids. V was cut by 1 base and J by 8 bases, with 11 bases left in between. The CDR3 DNA is TGTGCCAGCAGTTTAGTGGGCCCCGGCGAAAAACTGTTTTTT. Its translation is CASSLVGPGEKLFF.

The table lists this clonotype with many counts. The chain is built from TRBV4-3 and TRBJ2-7, with a possible D match to TRBD2 (5 bases). CDR1 is LGHNA and CDR2 is YSLEER in the germline V gene. This CDR3 has 15 amino acids. Trimming removed 0 bases at V and 4 bases at J, with 13 bases between. The CDR3 reads CASSQEGGPEYEQYF. The CDR3 DNA is TGCGCCAGCAGCCAAGAAGGAGGTCCCGAATACGAGCAGTACTTC.

This clonotype was seen a few times. The genes are TRBV19 and TRBJ2-6, with no clear D. The CDR3 loop spans 18 amino acids. CDR1 and CDR2 from the germline V gene are LNHDA and SQIVND (reference sequence). V lost 2 bases and J 0 bases, leaving 14 bases between the germline ends. CDR3 coding DNA: TGTGCCAGTAGTATAAAAAGGCTCTCGAGCTCTGGGGCCAACGTCCTGACTTTC. Its protein product is CASSIKRLSSSGANVLTF.

At least ten counts were recorded for this clonotype. The V call is TRBV6-2 or TRBV6-3, the J call TRBJ1-1, with D unresolved. The V gene's germline CDR1 is MNHEY and CDR2 SVGEGT. Trimming removed 5 bases from V and 4 bases from J, with 20 bases in between. The length of the CDR3 is 16 residues. The CDR3 region has the DNA TGTGCCAGCAGTAGCTCAAGGACCTGGGCGGCCACTGAAGCTTTCTTT. Translating it yields CASSSSRTWAATEAFF.

The chain links TRBV7-9 to TRBJ2-7; D might be TRBD1 (6 bases). V dropped 0 bases and J dropped 2 bases, with 8 bases sitting between them. This CDR3 contains 14 residues. CDR1 is SEHNR and CDR2 is FQNEAQ in the germline V gene (reference sequence). For the CDR3, the DNA is TGTGCCAGCAGCTTAGCACAGGGCCCCTACGAGCAGTACTTC. Protein product: CASSLAQGPYEQYF.

The chain carries TRBV3-1 and TRBJ2-5; 9 bases are a match to TRBD2. The CDR3 extends over 16 amino acids. V lost 1 base to trimming and J lost 10 bases; unmatched junction nucleotides: 13. Germline loops: CDR1 LGHDT, CDR2 YNNKEL (reference sequence). CDR3 region: CASSQGAGAGGGIQYF. The CDR3 DNA is TGTGCCAGCAGCCAAGGAGCTGGAGCGGGGGGCGGGATCCAGTACTTC.

This clonotype came up a few times. This chain uses TRBV15 with TRBJ2-1; 9 bases agree with TRBD2. Germline lookup yields CDR1 LNHNV and CDR2 YYDKDF (reference sequence). The CDR3 runs 16 residues. After removal of 0 bases from V and 6 bases from J, the junction contained 6 bases not matched to a gene. The CDR3 DNA sequence: TGTGCCACCAGCAGAGATTCTCGACTAGCGGCCAATGAGCAGTTCTTC. The encoded protein is CATSRDSRLAANEQFF.

This clonotype occurred many times. Mismatch with germline at one junction end may stem from a read error. The chain recombines TRBV7-7 with TRBJ2-5; D gene uncertain. This CDR3 is 14 amino acids long. Germline-derived CDR1 and CDR2 are SSHAT and FNYEAQ (reference sequence). The CDR3 region is CASSDARNQETQYF. For the CDR3, the DNA is TGTGCTAGCAGTGACGCCCGGAACCAAGAGACCCAGTACTTC.